This T cell receptor beta chain was identified in a study of cytomegalovirus exposure and HLA in healthy donors. PCR employed 60 Vbeta and 13 Jbeta primers. In the original workflow: Unique TCR beta chains totaled some 80 million in a later count, with roughly 11 million of them shared. TCRdb's table, derived via immunoSEQ multiplex PCR, lists solely in-frame clones and lacks some. The V and J calls and clone size are taken from that table; D and trimming were inferred from the DNA. The table includes 150,000 or so clones, roughly 81% detected once. The CDR3 loop spans 12 amino acids. Germline loops: CDR1 MNHNY, CDR2 SVGAGI (reference sequence). The V and J ends lost 4 bases and 9 bases respectively, with 10 bases between them.

This chain links TRBV6-6 with TRBJ2-1; no clear D. Sequencing used PBMCs. The receptor was derived from a man younger than 30 in good health and CMV-seropositive. CDR3: CASSSLPGEQFF. DNA for the CDR3: TGTGCCAGCAGTTCACTTCCGGGTGAGCAGTTCTTC.